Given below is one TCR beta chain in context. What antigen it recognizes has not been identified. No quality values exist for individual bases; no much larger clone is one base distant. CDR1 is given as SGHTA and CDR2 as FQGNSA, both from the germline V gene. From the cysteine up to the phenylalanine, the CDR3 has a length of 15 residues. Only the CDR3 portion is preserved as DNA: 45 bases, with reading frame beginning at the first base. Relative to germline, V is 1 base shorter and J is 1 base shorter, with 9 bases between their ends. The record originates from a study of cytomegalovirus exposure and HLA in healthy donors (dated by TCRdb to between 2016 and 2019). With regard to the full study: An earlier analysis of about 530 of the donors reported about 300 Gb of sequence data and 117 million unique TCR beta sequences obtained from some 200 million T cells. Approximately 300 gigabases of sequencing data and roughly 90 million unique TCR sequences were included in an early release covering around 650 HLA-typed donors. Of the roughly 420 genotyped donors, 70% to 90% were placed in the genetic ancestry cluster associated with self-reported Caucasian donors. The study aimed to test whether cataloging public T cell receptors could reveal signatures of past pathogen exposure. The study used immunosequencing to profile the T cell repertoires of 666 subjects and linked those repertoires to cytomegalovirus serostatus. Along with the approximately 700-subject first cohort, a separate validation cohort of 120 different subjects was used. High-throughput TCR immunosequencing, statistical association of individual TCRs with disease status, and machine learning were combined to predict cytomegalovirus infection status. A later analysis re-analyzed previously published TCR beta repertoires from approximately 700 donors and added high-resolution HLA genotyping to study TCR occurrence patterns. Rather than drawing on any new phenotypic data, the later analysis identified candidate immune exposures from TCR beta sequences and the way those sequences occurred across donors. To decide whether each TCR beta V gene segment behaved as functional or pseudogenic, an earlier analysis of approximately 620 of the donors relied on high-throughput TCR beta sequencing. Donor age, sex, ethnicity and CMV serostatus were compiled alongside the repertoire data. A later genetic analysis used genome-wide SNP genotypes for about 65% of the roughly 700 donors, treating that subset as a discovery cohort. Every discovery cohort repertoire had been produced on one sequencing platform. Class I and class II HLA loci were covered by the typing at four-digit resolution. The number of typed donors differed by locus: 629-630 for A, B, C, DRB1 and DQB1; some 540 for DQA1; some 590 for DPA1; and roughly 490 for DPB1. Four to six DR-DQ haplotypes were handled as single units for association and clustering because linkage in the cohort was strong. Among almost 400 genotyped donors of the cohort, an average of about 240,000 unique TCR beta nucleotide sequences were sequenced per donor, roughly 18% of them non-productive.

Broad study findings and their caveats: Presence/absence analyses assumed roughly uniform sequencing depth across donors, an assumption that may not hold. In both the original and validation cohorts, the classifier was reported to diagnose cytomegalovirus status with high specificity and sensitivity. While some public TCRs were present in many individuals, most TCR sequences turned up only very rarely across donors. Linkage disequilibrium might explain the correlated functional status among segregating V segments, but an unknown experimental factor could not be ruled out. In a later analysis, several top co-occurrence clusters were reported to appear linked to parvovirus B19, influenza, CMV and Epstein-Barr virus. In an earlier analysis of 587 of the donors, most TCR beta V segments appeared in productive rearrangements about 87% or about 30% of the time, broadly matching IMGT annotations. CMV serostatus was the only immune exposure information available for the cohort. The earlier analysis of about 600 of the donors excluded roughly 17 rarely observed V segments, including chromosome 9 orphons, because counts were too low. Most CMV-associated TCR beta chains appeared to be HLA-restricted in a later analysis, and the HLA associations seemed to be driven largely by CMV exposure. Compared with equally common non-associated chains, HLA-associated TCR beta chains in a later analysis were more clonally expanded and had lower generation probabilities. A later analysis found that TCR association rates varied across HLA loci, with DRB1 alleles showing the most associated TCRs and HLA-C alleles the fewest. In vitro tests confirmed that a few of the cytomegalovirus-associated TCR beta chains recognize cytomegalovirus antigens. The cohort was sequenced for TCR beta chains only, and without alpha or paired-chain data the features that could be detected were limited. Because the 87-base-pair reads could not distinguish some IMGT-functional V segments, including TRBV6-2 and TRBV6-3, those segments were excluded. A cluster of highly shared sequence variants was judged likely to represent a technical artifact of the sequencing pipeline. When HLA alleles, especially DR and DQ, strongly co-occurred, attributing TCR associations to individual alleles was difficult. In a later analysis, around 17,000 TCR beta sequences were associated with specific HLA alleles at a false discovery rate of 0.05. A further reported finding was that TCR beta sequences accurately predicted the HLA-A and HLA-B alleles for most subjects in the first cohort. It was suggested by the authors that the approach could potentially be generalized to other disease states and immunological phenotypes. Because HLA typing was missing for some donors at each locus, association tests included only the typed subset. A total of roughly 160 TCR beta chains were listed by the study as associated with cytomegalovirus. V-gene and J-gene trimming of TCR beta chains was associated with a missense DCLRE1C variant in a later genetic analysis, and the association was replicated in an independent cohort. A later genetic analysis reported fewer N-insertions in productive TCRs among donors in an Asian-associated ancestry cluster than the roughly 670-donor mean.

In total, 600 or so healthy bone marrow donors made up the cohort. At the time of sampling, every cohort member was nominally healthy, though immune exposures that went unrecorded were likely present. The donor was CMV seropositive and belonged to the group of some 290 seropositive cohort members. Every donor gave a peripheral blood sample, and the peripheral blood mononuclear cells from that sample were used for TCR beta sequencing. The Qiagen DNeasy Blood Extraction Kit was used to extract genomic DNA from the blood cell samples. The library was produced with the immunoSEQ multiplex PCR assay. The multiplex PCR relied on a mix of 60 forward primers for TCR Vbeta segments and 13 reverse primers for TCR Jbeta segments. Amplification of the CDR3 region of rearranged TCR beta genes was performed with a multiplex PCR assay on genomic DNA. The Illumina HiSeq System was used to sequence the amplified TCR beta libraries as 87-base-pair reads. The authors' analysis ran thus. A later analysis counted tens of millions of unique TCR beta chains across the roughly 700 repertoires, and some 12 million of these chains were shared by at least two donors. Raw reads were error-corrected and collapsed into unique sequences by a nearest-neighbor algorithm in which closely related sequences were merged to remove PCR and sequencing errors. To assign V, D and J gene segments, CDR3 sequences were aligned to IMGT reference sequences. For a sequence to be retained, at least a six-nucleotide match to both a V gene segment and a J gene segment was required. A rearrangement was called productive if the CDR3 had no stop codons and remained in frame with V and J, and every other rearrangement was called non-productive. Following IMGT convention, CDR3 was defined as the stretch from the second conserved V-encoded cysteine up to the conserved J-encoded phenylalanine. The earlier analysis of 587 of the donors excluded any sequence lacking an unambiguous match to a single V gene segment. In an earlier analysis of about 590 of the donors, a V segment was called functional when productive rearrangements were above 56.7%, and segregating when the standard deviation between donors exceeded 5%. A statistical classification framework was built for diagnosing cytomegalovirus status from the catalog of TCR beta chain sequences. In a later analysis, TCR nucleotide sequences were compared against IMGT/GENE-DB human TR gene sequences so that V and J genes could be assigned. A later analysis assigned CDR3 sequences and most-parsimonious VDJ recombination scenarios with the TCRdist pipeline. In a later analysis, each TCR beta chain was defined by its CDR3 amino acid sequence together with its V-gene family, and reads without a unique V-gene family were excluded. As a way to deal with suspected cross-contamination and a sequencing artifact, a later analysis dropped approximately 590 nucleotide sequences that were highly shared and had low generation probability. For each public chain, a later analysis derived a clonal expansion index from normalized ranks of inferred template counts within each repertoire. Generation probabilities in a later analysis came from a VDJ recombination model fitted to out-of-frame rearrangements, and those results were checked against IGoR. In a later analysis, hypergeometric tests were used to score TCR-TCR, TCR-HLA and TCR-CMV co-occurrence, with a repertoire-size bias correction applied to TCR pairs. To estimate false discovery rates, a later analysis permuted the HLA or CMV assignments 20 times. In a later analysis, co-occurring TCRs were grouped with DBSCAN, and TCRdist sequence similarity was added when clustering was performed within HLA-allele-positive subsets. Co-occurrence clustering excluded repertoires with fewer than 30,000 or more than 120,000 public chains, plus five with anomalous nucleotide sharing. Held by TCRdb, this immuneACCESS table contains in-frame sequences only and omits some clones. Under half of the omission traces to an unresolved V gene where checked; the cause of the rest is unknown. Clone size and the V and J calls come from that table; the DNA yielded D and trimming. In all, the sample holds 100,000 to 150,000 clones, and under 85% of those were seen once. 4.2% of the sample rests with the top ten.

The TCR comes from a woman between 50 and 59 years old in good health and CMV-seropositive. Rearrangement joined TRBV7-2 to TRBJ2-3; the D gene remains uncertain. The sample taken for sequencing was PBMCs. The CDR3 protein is CASSLVSVGTDTQYF. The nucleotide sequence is TGTGCCAGCAGCTTAGTGTCAGTGGGCACAGATACGCAGTATTTT.